These T cell receptor beta chains were read from a single sample in a study of T cell responses to AZD1222 COVID-19 vaccine. Only in-frame clones appear in the TCRdb table, and some are missing; sequencing was by immunoSEQ multiplex PCR. The sample has around 84,000 clones, roughly 85% seen once; the top ten hold about 1.6%. The sample here was peripheral blood, taken on day 0 of AZD1222 vaccination. All receptors come from an adult in good health. CDR3s include the opening cysteine and the closing phenylalanine or tryptophan. D genes are given only for firm matches. Rows give clone size only sometimes, using once, few, many, or a class for an expanded clone.

clone size	D gene	V gene	J gene	CDR3 DNA	CDR3 protein
NA	NA	TRBV7-2	TRBJ1-2	TGTGCCAGCAGCTTAGCGTTTGGCAGTAACTATGGCTACACCTTC	CASSLAFGSNYGYTF
NA	TRBD2	TRBV15	TRBJ2-1	TGTGCCACCAGCAGAGATCGATCGGGACTAGCGGGAAAGTCTAATGAGCAGTTCTTC	CATSRDRSGLAGKSNEQFF
NA	TRBD1	TRBV3-1/TRBV3-2	TRBJ2-1	TGTGCCAGCAGCGCAAAACAGGGGGCTGTCTATGAGCAGTTCTTC	CASSAKQGAVYEQFF
NA	TRBD1	TRBV18	TRBJ2-1	TGTGCCAGCTCACCAGGACAGGGTCTTAGGGATGAGCAGTTCTTC	CASSPGQGLRDEQFF
NA	TRBD1	TRBV18	TRBJ1-4	TGTGCCAGCTCACCACAAGGACAGGACGGAAAACTGTTTTTT	CASSPQGQDGKLFF
NA	NA	TRBV12-3/TRBV12-4	TRBJ1-1	TGTGCCAGCAGTTTTAGTGGAAAGGAAGCTTTCTTT	CASSFSGKEAFF
once	TRBD1	TRBV7-9	TRBJ1-2	TGTGCCAGCAGCTTACTTGAGGGGGCCGGAGGCTACACCTTC	CASSLLEGAGGYTF
NA	TRBD2	TRBV18	TRBJ2-5	TGTGCCAGCTCACCACGCTACTGGCGGGAGGGCGGAGGAGAGACCCAGTACTTC	CASSPRYWREGGGETQYF
NA	NA	TRBV29-1	TRBJ1-1	TGCAGCGTCGCCAGGAACACTGAAGCTTTCTTT	CSVARNTEAFF
NA	NA	TRBV15	TRBJ1-4	TGTGCCACCACCTCGGGACAAACTAATGAAAAACTGTTTTTT	CATTSGQTNEKLFF
NA	NA	TRBV15	TRBJ1-2	TGTGCCACCAGCAGTGAGGACGGCGCATATGGCTACACCTTC	CATSSEDGAYGYTF
NA	NA	TRBV7-2	TRBJ1-1	TGTGCCAGCAGCTCATACTTACGGAACACTGAAGCTTTCTTT	CASSSYLRNTEAFF
few	TRBD1	TRBV5-1	TRBJ2-7	TGCGCCAGCAGCACCGGGACAGGGATGTACGAGCAGTACTTC	CASSTGTGMYEQYF
NA	TRBD1	TRBV7-9	TRBJ1-1	TGTGCCAGCAGTCCTACAGGGGGGCCTGAAGCTTTCTTT	CASSPTGGPEAFF
NA	NA	TRBV7-9	TRBJ1-4	TGTGCCAGCAGCTTAGAAAGGGTTGGGAATGAAAAACTGTTTTTT	CASSLERVGNEKLFF
NA	NA	TRBV14	TRBJ1-4	TGTGCCAGCAGCCAACAGGACCTAAAAAATGAAAAACTGTTTTTT	CASSQQDLKNEKLFF
NA	NA	TRBV7-9	TRBJ2-7	TGTGCCAGCAGCTTAGTGTCGGGCTACGAGCAGTACTTC	CASSLVSGYEQYF
few	NA	TRBV2	TRBJ1-2	TGTGCCAGCAGTGAAGCCGGGGGCTATGGCTACACCTTC	CASSEAGGYGYTF
NA	NA	TRBV7-2	TRBJ1-6	TGTGCCAGCAGCCCCACTGCCGGGACTAATAATTCACCCCTCCACTTT	CASSPTAGTNNSPLHF
once	TRBD1	TRBV7-2	TRBJ1-1	TGTGCCAGCAGCCCCCAGACAGGGTTGAACACTGAAGCTTTCTTT	CASSPQTGLNTEAFF
NA	TRBD2	TRBV5-1	TRBJ2-1	TGCGCCAGCAGCTTGGAGACCGGGAGGGCTACCAATGAGCAGTTCTTC	CASSLETGRATNEQFF
NA	TRBD2	TRBV11-2	TRBJ2-5	TGTGCCACCGAGGGGAGGGGAGAGACCCAGTACTTC	CATEGRGETQYF
few	TRBD1	TRBV9	TRBJ1-3	TGTGCCAGCAGCCTGCTTAGTTGGACAGGTTTCTCTGGAAACACCATATATTTT	CASSLLSWTGFSGNTIYF
NA	NA	TRBV18	TRBJ1-1	TGTGCCAGCTCACCAAGGCGCACTGAAGCTTTCTTT	CASSPRRTEAFF
NA	NA	TRBV5-4	TRBJ2-2	TGTGCCAGCAGCTTGGGAGGAGTCACGGCGGGGGAGCTGTTTTTT	CASSLGGVTAGELFF
NA	NA	TRBV11-3	TRBJ1-1	TGTGCCAGCAGCTTAGATTTGGAGGGGACGGCTTTCTTT	CASSLDLEGTAFF
NA	NA	TRBV19	TRBJ1-6	TGTGCCAGTAGTATAGAGAGGAATTCACCCCTCCACTTT	CASSIERNSPLHF
few	TRBD1	TRBV6-6	TRBJ1-1	TGTGCCAGCAGCCCGGACAGGGGGGCTGAAGCTTTCTTT	CASSPDRGAEAFF
NA	NA	TRBV6-5	TRBJ1-1	TGTGCCAGCAGTTACTCCGGGGCGCCACGGAACACTGAAGCTTTCTTT	CASSYSGAPRNTEAFF
NA	NA	TRBV6-1	TRBJ1-5	TGTGCCAGCATTGAGGGCCTACCGCATGGGGATCAGCCCCAGCATTTT	CASIEGLPHGDQPQHF
NA	NA	TRBV20-1	TRBJ1-3	TGCAGTGCGGTAGACGGAAACACCATATATTTT	CSAVDGNTIYF
NA	NA	TRBV6-2/TRBV6-3	TRBJ2-1	TGTGCCAGCAGTTTTATTTTAGGGGGGAGGGCCGCCAATGAGCAGTTCTTC	CASSFILGGRAANEQFF
NA	NA	TRBV19	TRBJ2-2	TGTGCCGCCAAGACACGTCACTACACCGGGGAGCTGTTTTTT	CAAKTRHYTGELFF
NA	NA	TRBV12-5	TRBJ2-7	TGTGCTAGTGGTTTGCTAACCTACGAGCAGTACTTC	CASGLLTYEQYF
NA	TRBD2	TRBV7-9	TRBJ2-1	TGTGCCAGCAGCTCTAGCGGGAGTTATAGCAATGAGCAGTTCTTC	CASSSSGSYSNEQFF
NA	NA	TRBV24-1	TRBJ1-6	TGTGCCACCACCCACGGACTCGCGACCCTCCACTTT	CATTHGLATLHF
once	TRBD1	TRBV29-1	TRBJ1-1	TGCAGCGTTGGGGCAGGGGGGAACACTGAAGCTTTCTTT	CSVGAGGNTEAFF
NA	NA	TRBV19	TRBJ1-5	TGTGCCAGTAACACCCCCGGGACACCTAGCAATCAGCCCCAGCATTTT	CASNTPGTPSNQPQHF
NA	NA	TRBV7-7	TRBJ2-2	TGTGCTAGCAGCACCACTACCGGGGAGCTGTTTTTT	CASSTTTGELFF
NA	NA	TRBV18	TRBJ1-5	TGTGCCAGCTCACCAGGACAGTACAATCAGCCCCAGCATTTT	CASSPGQYNQPQHF
NA	TRBD2	TRBV6-5	TRBJ2-3	TGTGCCAGCAGTTCGGGACTAGCGGCCACAGATACGCAGTATTTT	CASSSGLAATDTQYF
NA	NA	TRBV19	TRBJ1-5	TGTGCCAGTAGTATTTGGGGGAGGGTTACCAATCAGCCCCAGCATTTT	CASSIWGRVTNQPQHF
NA	NA	TRBV27	TRBJ1-4	TGTGCCAGCAGTTTAGCATGGGGTAATGAAAAACTGTTTTTT	CASSLAWGNEKLFF
NA	TRBD2	TRBV6-1	TRBJ2-3	TGTGCCAGCAGTGAAAAGAGGGCGGGAGGGGGCACAGATACGCAGTATTTT	CASSEKRAGGGTDTQYF
NA	NA	TRBV12-3/TRBV12-4	TRBJ1-2	TGTGCCAGCAACCATAGGAGGCTTGGTGGCTACACCTTC	CASNHRRLGGYTF
NA	TRBD1	TRBV19	TRBJ1-2	TGTGCCAGTAGTGCCCCGACAGGGATTAACTATGGCTACACCTTC	CASSAPTGINYGYTF
NA	TRBD1	TRBV5-1	TRBJ2-4	TGCGCCAGCAGCTTTATTGCCGGGACAGGGGCAAACATTCAGTACTTC	CASSFIAGTGANIQYF
once	NA	TRBV5-4	TRBJ1-1	TGTGCCAGCAGCTCAGCGGGGATGAACACTGAAGCTTTCTTT	CASSSAGMNTEAFF
NA	TRBD1	TRBV3-1/TRBV3-2	TRBJ1-1	TGTGCCAGCAGCCACCGCCGGGACAGGGGTCGCACTGAAGCTTTCTTT	CASSHRRDRGRTEAFF
once	NA	TRBV6-1	TRBJ1-2	TGTGCCAGCAGTCCACTCCAGACCTACACCGGGGGCTACACCTTC	CASSPLQTYTGGYTF
NA	NA	TRBV5-1	TRBJ2-7	TGCGCCAGCAGCTTGGGACAGTCCTACTACGAGCAGTACTTC	CASSLGQSYYEQYF
once	TRBD1	TRBV14	TRBJ1-6	TGTGCCAGCAGCCAAATACAGGGGATGAATTCACCCCTCCACTTT	CASSQIQGMNSPLHF
NA	NA	TRBV29-1	TRBJ1-5	TGCAGCGTGGGGCACGGGGGGAATCAGCCCCAGCATTTT	CSVGHGGNQPQHF
NA	NA	TRBV7-2	TRBJ1-5	TGTGCCAGCAGCTTAGGTGGGGTCGGTCAGCCCCAGCATTTT	CASSLGGVGQPQHF